Below, 18 T cell receptor beta chains from the same sample are listed, as sequenced in a study of blood T cells in healthy people across ages. PCR was performed a second time for roughly 7 to 12 cycles using a sample-barcoded 5' primer and a J-beta primer mix. TCRdb passed the 5' RACE reads through MiXCR, listing each CDR3 protein once. The sample shows some 860,000 distinct CDR3 sequences, more than 55% of them seen only once. The sample consisted of blood. Receptors originate from a man aged 35 to 55 in good health.

The chain is built from TRBV11-3 and TRBJ2-3; 7 bases agree with TRBD1. Looked up from germline, CDR1 is SGHNT and CDR2 is YENEEA. The CDR3 has 15 residues. V shed 5 bases and J 2 bases; nucleotides not matched to a gene: 7. The DNA for the CDR3 is TGTGCCAGCAGCCTCCGACAGGGTGTCACAGATACGCAGTATTTT. Residues: CASSLRQGVTDTQYF.

This chain joins TRBV7-2 and TRBJ2-5; 10 bases line up with TRBD1. The V gene end was trimmed by 4 bases and the J gene end by 4 bases; junction bases not matched to a gene: 0. CDR1 is SGHTA and CDR2 is FQGNSA in the germline V gene. This CDR3 contains 13 residues. The CDR3 DNA sequence: TGTGCCAGCAGCTGGGACAGGGGAGAGACCCAGTACTTC. This translates into CASSWDRGETQYF.

This clonotype came up a few times. The V gene is TRBV7-8, the J gene TRBJ2-1; D gene unclear. The length of the CDR3 is 18 residues. Germline CDR1 reads SGHVS; CDR2 reads FQNEAQ. Trimming pared 1 base from V and 3 bases from J, leaving 19 bases between. CDR3 bases: TGTGCCAGCAGCTTAGGTACTTACGCCGGGCCTAACTACAATGAGCAGTTCTTC. It yields the protein CASSLGTYAGPNYNEQFF. The whole variable domain, filled in from reference TRBV7-8 and TRBJ2-1, reads GAGVSQSPRYKVAKRGQDVALRCDPISGHVSLFWYQQALGQGPEFLTYFQNEAQLDKSGLPSDRFFAERPEGSVSTLKIQRTQQEDSAVYLCASSLGTYAGPNYNEQFFGPGTRLTVL.

This clonotype was observed a few times. A read error may account for a junction end that differs from germline. The chain recombines TRBV7-2 with TRBJ2-5; possibly TRBD1 for D (6 bases). CDR1 SGHTA and CDR2 FQGNSA come from the germline V gene. The length of the CDR3 is 15 residues. Here the CDR3 DNA reads TGTGCCAGCAGCAGACTGGACAGAGACCAGGAGACCCAGTACTTC. It is translated as CASSRLDRDQETQYF. Based on the CDR3 plus reference TRBV7-2 and TRBJ2-5, the full variable domain is GAGVSQSPSNKVTEKGKDVELRCDPISGHTALYWYRQSLGQGLEFLIYFQGNSAPDKSGLPSDRFSAERTGGSVSTLTIQRTQQEDSAVYLCASSRLDRDQETQYFGPGTRLLVL.

This clonotype has only a few counts. The chain uses TRBV29-1 and TRBJ1-2; 7 bases fit TRBD1. CDR3 length equals 11 residues. CDR1 is SQVTM and CDR2 is ANQGSEA in the germline V gene. Trimming at V came to 4 bases and at J to 7 bases, leaving 3 bases not matched to a gene. CDR3 amino acids: CSVGGGGGYTF. The CDR3 DNA reads TGCAGCGTTGGAGGGGGCGGTGGCTACACCTTC.

This chain uses TRBV7-2 with TRBJ2-1; 12 bases fit TRBD2. V trimming: 5 bases; J trimming: 5 bases; junction bases outside the gene matches: 13. From germline, CDR1 is SGHTA and CDR2 FQGNSA. This CDR3 has 18 amino acids. CDR3 sequence (DNA): TGTGCCAGCAGCCTACAATCCGGACTAGCGGGGAAAAACAATGAGCAGTTCTTC. It translates to CASSLQSGLAGKNNEQFF.

This clonotype appeared a few times. This chain links TRBV29-1 with TRBJ2-5; possibly TRBD2 for D (6 bases). The germline V and J ends were trimmed by 8 bases and 3 bases, with 13 bases remaining between them. CDR1 and CDR2 from the germline V gene are SQVTM and ANQGSEA. This CDR3 comprises 12 residues. The CDR3 spells CSPRWGEETQYF. The CDR3 DNA reads TGCAGCCCCAGGTGGGGGGAAGAGACCCAGTACTTC.

In DNA, the CDR3 is TGTGCCACCGCGCAAGAGACCCAGTACTTC. It encodes CATAQETQYF. The chain has TRBV25-1 and TRBJ2-7, with unresolved D. The assigned J gene may be wrong: the sequence end matches TRBJ2-5 better. CDR1 is MGHDK and CDR2 is SYGVNS in the germline V gene. The CDR3 consists of 10 residues.

This chain joins TRBV20-1 and TRBJ1-1, with D unresolved. This CDR3 spans 14 amino acids. V was trimmed by 0 bases and J by 2 bases, leaving 10 bases between them. Germline loops: CDR1 DFQATT, CDR2 SNEGSKA (reference sequence). This chain's CDR3 is CSARDLLVNTEAFF. The CDR3 DNA reads TGCAGTGCTAGAGACCTCCTCGTTAACACTGAAGCTTTCTTT.

This clonotype has a handful of counts. J is TRBJ2-7 and V is TRBV27, with D tentatively TRBD1 (5 bases). V dropped 5 bases and J dropped 1 base, with 15 bases sitting between them. CDR1 MNHEY and CDR2 SMNVEV come from the germline V gene (reference sequence). The CDR3 is 15 amino acids. CDR3 sequence (DNA): TGTGCCAGCAGTCCCCGCCCAGGGCAATCCTACGAGCAGTACTTC. It is translated as CASSPRPGQSYEQYF.

This clonotype has more than one count but fewer than ten. The chain uses TRBV5-1 and TRBJ2-7, with 8 nucleotides matching TRBD1. This CDR3 has 19 residues. The junction had 22 bases not matched to a gene; V was cut back by 1 base and J by 7 bases. Per germline, CDR1 SGHRS and CDR2 YFSETQ. The chain's CDR3 is CASSLMSRGLLSTTWEQYF. The CDR3 DNA sequence: TGCGCCAGCAGCTTGATGAGCAGGGGGCTCCTATCGACTACGTGGGAGCAGTACTTC.

V usage is TRBV6-5 and J usage is TRBJ2-6; tentatively, D is TRBD2 (5 bases). This CDR3 contains 17 residues. Germline CDR1 and CDR2: MNHEY and SVGAGI. Between the trimmed V and J ends, which lost 4 bases and 0 bases, there was a span of 13 bases. The CDR3 nucleotides are TGTGCCAGCAGTTTCCGGACTGGATCCTCTGGGGCCAACGTCCTGACTTTC. This codes for CASSFRTGSSGANVLTF.

This clonotype was seen just once. The J gene is TRBJ2-5, the V gene TRBV6-5; D unclear. Trimming took off 5 bases at V and 1 base at J, with 14 bases between the two ends. CDR3 length equals 15 residues. Germline lookup yields CDR1 MNHEY and CDR2 SVGAGI. The CDR3 region has the DNA TGTGCCAGCAGTCGACTGACCGACCGCCAAGAGACCCAGTACTTC. This gives the protein CASSRLTDRQETQYF.

This clonotype was recorded a few times. A junction end diverges from the germline sequence, so it may reflect a read error. This chain joins TRBV6-5 and TRBJ2-3, with no clear D. Germline CDR1 and CDR2: MNHEY and SVGAGI. The CDR3 runs to 18 residues. The CDR3 DNA reads as TGTGCCAGTAGTTACTCTGGGCTTCTTCTTAGGGCCACAGATACGCAGTATTTT. This codes for CASSYSGLLLRATDTQYF.

This clonotype was counted only a few times. The chain joins TRBV29-1 to TRBJ2-1, with 12 bases fitting TRBD1. J gave up 9 bases and V 6 bases, and 9 bases lay outside the gene matches. This CDR3 spans 14 amino acids. CDR1 and CDR2 (germline): SQVTM, ANQGSEA. The CDR3 coding sequence is TGCAGCGTCGCAGAGGGACAGGGGGCCGGTGAGCAGTTCTTC. It yields the protein CSVAEGQGAGEQFF.

This clonotype was picked up a small number of times. The gene calls are TRBV7-2 and TRBJ2-1; possibly TRBD2 for D (6 bases). This CDR3 comprises 14 residues. Germline CDR1 SGHTA, CDR2 FQGNSA. The V and J ends lost 5 bases and 7 bases respectively, with 15 bases between them. CDR3 nucleotides: TGTGCCAGCAGCGCAGTCGGGACTGCTAATGAGCAGTTCTTC. Amino acids: CASSAVGTANEQFF.

Concerning this clonotype: This is likely a read error, given that the CDR3 carries no conserved phenylalanine or tryptophan at its end. The genes are TRBV10-3 and TRBJ1-2, with 7 bases fitting TRBD1. The CDR3 extends over 13 amino acids. CDR1 and CDR2 from the germline V gene are ENHRY and SYGVKD. The V and J ends lost 10 bases and 5 bases, in that order; junction bases with no gene match: 10. CDR3 nucleotides: TGTGCCAGCACCCTGGACAGGCTATATGGCTACACCTTG. Translating it yields CASTLDRLYGYTL.

The rearrangement joins TRBV28 to TRBJ1-5; possibly TRBD1 for D (6 bases). Per the germline V gene, CDR1 is MDHEN and CDR2 is SYDVKM. V was shortened by 6 bases and J by 2 bases, with 17 bases between the two germline ends. The CDR3 consists of 16 residues. The CDR3 is CASRLMGAEGNQPQHF. For the CDR3, the DNA is TGTGCCAGCAGGCTCATGGGGGCAGAGGGCAATCAGCCCCAGCATTTT. Full variable domain (outside the CDR3, taken from reference TRBV28 and TRBJ1-5): DVKVTQSSRYLVKRTGEKVFLECVQDMDHENMFWYRQDPGLGLRLIYFSYDVKMKEKGDIPEGYSVSREKKERFSLILESASTNQTSMYLCASRLMGAEGNQPQHFGDGTRLSIL.